The rows below give T cell receptor beta chains drawn from one sample of a study of radiotherapy plus CTLA-4 blockade in lung cancer. Clones were read by immunoSEQ multiplex PCR, and TCRdb kept only the in-frame ones, dropping some. The table has some 34,000 clones, around 70% seen once. The sample here was peripheral blood, taken from a patient treated with radiotherapy plus ipilimumab. The receptors derive from a human donor with non-small cell lung cancer who had stable disease on radiotherapy plus ipilimumab. Each CDR3 is given with its conserved first and last residue.

>TRBJ1-3|TRBV7-2
CASSPRAGNTIYF
>TRBJ2-7|TRBV7-2
CASSPGDTRYEQYF
>TRBJ2-7|TRBV10-1
CASSESGGGWPYEQYF
>TRBJ2-3|TRBV10-3
CAIRGHGADTQYF
>TRBJ2-2|TRBV10-2
CASSDYGAGELFF
>TRBJ1-3|TRBV9
CASSINSGNTIYF
>TRBJ2-3|TRBV5-1
CASSPQDRDTDTQYF
>TRBJ2-7|TRBV28
CASSLVPGQGRNEQYF
>TRBJ2-7|TRBV9
CASSVGLPTGWSYEQYF
>TRBJ2-7|TRBV2
CASKVEDSTYEQYF
>TRBJ2-5|TRBV7-9
CASSRGGEETQYF
>TRBJ1-5|TRBV30
CAWSHRVSNQPQHF
>TRBJ2-7|TRBV5-1
CASSFLAGSPYEQYF
>TRBJ1-2|TRBV27
CASMAWDRRDYGYTF
>TRBJ2-2|TRBV18
CASSLKGALNTGELFF
>TRBJ2-1|TRBV2
CASSGPVVYNEQFF
>TRBJ1-5|TRBV18
CASSPDRGGNQPQHF
>TRBJ1-2|TRBV5-1
CASSPTPGQGQGSYGYTF
>TRBJ2-2|TRBV4-2
CASSQRAAGLAGGRGTGELFF
>TRBJ2-1|TRBV4-1
CASSPQSAGGSYNEQFF
>TRBJ2-1|TRBV6-6
CASSSPDRGEEQFF
>TRBJ1-2|TRBV9
CASNLIPTANYGYTF
>TRBJ1-2|TRBV7-2
CASSALFRDSINYGYTF
>TRBJ1-3|TRBV6-6
CASSLESGNTIYF
>TRBJ2-7|TRBV10-3
CASSYQTPGQYEQYF
>TRBJ2-7|TRBV19
CASSISPLYEQYF
>TRBJ2-3|TRBV5-1
CASSNGQSTDTQYF
>TRBJ1-1|TRBV5-5
CASSSVQGLNTEAFF
>TRBJ2-3|TRBV19
CASSISSAGTDTQYF
>TRBJ2-5|TRBV2
CASSGAETQYF
>TRBJ2-1|TRBV5-1
CASSLGTGGTYNEQFF
>TRBJ1-5|TRBV10-2
CASSRESNQPQHF
>TRBJ1-5|TRBV2
CASSYRENQPQHF
>TRBJ2-2|TRBV6-6
CASRSGGESGELFF
>TRBJ2-5|TRBV28
CASSLSGWGEGETQYF
>TRBJ2-2|TRBV5-8
CASSRGQAKAGELFF
>TRBJ2-5|TRBV14
CASSQGDSGLKETQYF
>TRBJ2-5|TRBV29-1
CSVGWDRGVKTQYF
>TRBJ1-1|TRBV19
CASSSVDSVNTEAFF
>TRBJ1-6|TRBV19
CASSTDRANSPLHF
>TRBJ2-7|TRBV6-6
CASTIDSIYEQYF
>TRBJ2-7|TRBV11-2
CASSPLGRGTYEQYF
>TRBJ1-5|TRBV18
CASSAGEIWSQHF
>TRBJ2-2|TRBV11-2
CATNSLRTGELFF
>TRBJ1-2|TRBV9
CASSTGTGGNGYTF
>TRBJ2-7|TRBV10-2
CASRQGTIYEQYF
>TRBJ2-5|TRBV5-1
CASSSMGRSETQYF
>TRBJ2-3|TRBV30
CAWAFSSRHTDTQYF
>TRBJ1-5|TRBV30
CAWSHRRGAAQHF